Following are 10 T cell receptor beta chains from one sample sequenced in a study of shared clonotypes between healthy human individuals. Using immunoSEQ multiplex PCR, the repertoire was profiled, and TCRdb retains in-frame clones only, with some absent. The data hold about 2 million clones, with roughly 94% observed a single time. What was sequenced was naive CD4+ T cells sorted from blood. The subset: CD45RA+ positively selected. The source of these receptors is a man younger than 35 in good health.

CDR3 bases: TGTGCCAGCAGTGTCCAGGCAGACAATGAGCAGTTCTTC. It encodes CASSVQADNEQFF. This rearrangement joins TRBV6-4 to TRBJ2-1; D gene ambiguous. Germline CDR1 and CDR2: MRHNA and SNTAGT. The CDR3 runs to 13 residues. The V end lost 4 bases, the J end lost 5 bases, and 9 bases lay between the germline ends.

This clone was recorded only once. V gene TRBV19 combines with J gene TRBJ1-5; D unresolved. The length of the CDR3 is 13 residues. With 4 bases removed from V and 3 bases from J, the gap between germline ends came to 7 bases. The germline gives CDR1 LNHDA, CDR2 SQIVND (reference sequence). The CDR3: CASSTVLNQPQHF. The CDR3 coding sequence is TGTGCCAGTAGTACCGTTCTCAATCAGCCCCAGCATTTT.

The V and J genes are TRBV19 and TRBJ2-7; 9 positions match TRBD2. This CDR3 has 15 residues. Unmatched junction bases numbered 6, after V lost 4 bases and J lost 2 bases. CDR1 and CDR2 from the germline V gene are LNHDA and SQIVND (reference sequence). The CDR3 is CASSRRLAEPYEQYF. CDR3 coding DNA: TGTGCCAGTAGTAGGAGACTAGCGGAGCCCTACGAGCAGTACTTC.

The gene calls are TRBV18 and TRBJ2-7; 8 bases line up with TRBD1. The germline gives CDR1 KGHSH, CDR2 LQKENI. The CDR3 contains 15 residues. The J segment lost 5 bases and the V segment lost 0 bases, leaving 6 bases of the junction unmatched. The CDR3 is CASSPPGQVGHEQYF. CDR3 nucleotides: TGTGCCAGCTCACCACCGGGACAGGTCGGCCACGAGCAGTACTTC.

This chain joins TRBV7-2 and TRBJ1-1; D might be TRBD1 (5 bases). The length of the CDR3 is 15 residues. In germline, CDR1 is SGHTA, CDR2 FQGNSA. Trimming took off 1 base at V and 8 bases at J, with 17 bases between the two ends. The CDR3 protein is CASSLVWGDRDEAFF. As DNA, the CDR3 is TGTGCCAGCAGCTTAGTCTGGGGAGACCGGGACGAAGCTTTCTTT.

The rearrangement uses TRBV18 and TRBJ2-1; 13 bases are shared with TRBD2. Germline-derived CDR1 and CDR2 are KGHSH and LQKENI. Trimming removed 5 bases from V and 9 bases from J; junction bases left unmatched: 7. The CDR3 runs to 15 residues. The CDR3 nucleotides are TGTGCCAGCTCAGGCGGACTAGCGGGAGCGAGTGAGCAGTTCTTC. It is translated as CASSGGLAGASEQFF.

The chain links TRBV6-5 to TRBJ2-3, with D possibly being TRBD2 (5 bases). V gave up 8 bases and J gave up 3 bases, with 18 bases separating them. This CDR3 is built from 15 residues. Germline assignment: CDR1 MNHEY and CDR2 SVGAGI. CDR3 in amino acids: CASWPRRTGTDTQYF. CDR3 coding DNA: TGTGCCAGCTGGCCCCGGAGGACCGGTACAGATACGCAGTATTTT.

The chain joins TRBV13 to TRBJ2-7, with D maybe TRBD2 (5 bases). Per the germline V gene, CDR1 is PRHDT and CDR2 is FYEKMQ (reference sequence). V lost 2 bases, J lost 0 bases, and 8 bases lay in between. The CDR3 is 14 residues long. This CDR3 reads CASSLRGFSYEQYF. The CDR3 DNA reads TGTGCCAGCAGCTTAAGAGGGTTCTCCTACGAGCAGTACTTC. Supplemented by reference TRBV13 and TRBJ2-7, the full variable domain reads AAGVIQSPRHLIKEKRETATLKCYPIPRHDTVYWYQQGPGQDPQFLISFYEKMQSDKGSIPDRFSAQQFSDYHSELNMSSLELGDSALYFCASSLRGFSYEQYFGPGTRLTVT.

The V and J genes are TRBV19 and TRBJ1-1, with a weak D call TRBD1 (6 bases). The CDR3 totals 15 residues. Germline CDR1 reads LNHDA; CDR2 reads SQIVND (reference sequence). The V end was cut by 3 bases, the J end by 0 bases, with 11 bases between. The CDR3 region is CASSMGGRLNTEAFF. The CDR3 DNA follows: TGTGCCAGTAGTATGGGGGGCAGGTTGAACACTGAAGCTTTCTTT.

The rearrangement uses TRBV27 and TRBJ2-3, with 14 bases lining up with TRBD2. V lost 4 bases, J lost 4 bases, and 10 bases stayed unmatched. Germline loops: CDR1 MNHEY, CDR2 SMNVEV (reference sequence). The CDR3 runs 18 residues. The CDR3 sequence: CASSSYPGLAGGPDTQYF. For the CDR3, the DNA is TGTGCCAGCAGTTCCTACCCCGGACTAGCGGGAGGACCAGATACGCAGTATTTT.